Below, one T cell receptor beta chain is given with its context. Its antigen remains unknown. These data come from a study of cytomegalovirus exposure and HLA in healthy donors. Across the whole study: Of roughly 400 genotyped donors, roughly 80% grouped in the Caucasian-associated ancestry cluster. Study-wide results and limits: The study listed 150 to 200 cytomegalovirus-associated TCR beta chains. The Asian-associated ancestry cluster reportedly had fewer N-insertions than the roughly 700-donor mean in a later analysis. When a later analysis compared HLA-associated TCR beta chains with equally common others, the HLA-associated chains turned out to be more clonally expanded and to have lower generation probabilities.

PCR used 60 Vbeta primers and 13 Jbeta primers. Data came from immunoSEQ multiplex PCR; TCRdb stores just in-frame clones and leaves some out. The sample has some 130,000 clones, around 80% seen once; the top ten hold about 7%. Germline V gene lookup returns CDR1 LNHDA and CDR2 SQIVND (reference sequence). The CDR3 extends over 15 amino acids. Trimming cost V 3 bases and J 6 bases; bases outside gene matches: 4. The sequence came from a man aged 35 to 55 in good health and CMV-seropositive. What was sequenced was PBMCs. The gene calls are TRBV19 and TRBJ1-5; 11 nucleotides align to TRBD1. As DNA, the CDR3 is TGTGCCAGTAGTATCGGACAGGGGGCTGCTCAGCCCCAGCATTTT. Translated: CASSIGQGAAQPQHF.